This T cell receptor beta chain was captured by sequencing in a study of T cell responses to AZD1222 COVID-19 vaccine. The CDR3 extends over 14 amino acids. The germline CDR1 and CDR2 sequences are SGDLS and YYNGEE. Unmatched junction bases numbered 9, after V lost 6 bases and J lost 6 bases. The table came from immunoSEQ multiplex PCR; TCRdb's copy has only in-frame clones and leaves some out. Altogether some 100,000 clones are present, around nine tenths being singletons, with the ten largest covering less than 15%. General observations from the study: Nearly half of unique spike-specific TCRs reportedly avoided B.1.351 and B.1.1.7 mutated regions.

A remark on this clone: No antigen is known for it.

J is TRBJ2-3 and V is TRBV9, with 8 bases that match TRBD2. The sequencing used peripheral blood, collected on day 0 of AZD1222 vaccination. The TCR originated in an adult in good health. In DNA form, the CDR3 reads TGTGCCAGCACCCCCCGGGCGGGAGGCGATACGCAGTATTTT. Its translation: CASTPRAGGDTQYF.